Listed below are T cell receptor beta chains from one sample, sequenced in a study of radiotherapy plus CTLA-4 blockade in lung cancer. Generated by immunoSEQ multiplex PCR, the TCRdb table keeps only in-frame clones and is missing some. The data contain around 29,000 clones, 80% to 90% of them seen just once; the ten biggest clones take up 20% to 25%. This material consisted of peripheral blood, taken from a patient treated with radiotherapy plus ipilimumab. These receptor sequences come from a human donor with non-small cell lung cancer that progressed on radiotherapy plus ipilimumab. Each CDR3 is given with its conserved first and last residue. A D gene is named only where the DNA matches it firmly. Clone size is given for some rows only: seen once, a few or many times, or a class if the clone is expanded.

d_gene,j_gene,v_gene,abundance,CDR3nt,CDR3aa
NA,TRBJ1-3,TRBV7-2,NA,TGTGCCAGCAGTGCGGGCGCTGCGAACACCATATATTTT,CASSAGAANTIYF
NA,TRBJ1-5,TRBV27,NA,TGTGCCAGCACCCCCTCAGGGAATCAGCCCCAGCATTTT,CASTPSGNQPQHF
NA,TRBJ1-1,TRBV10-2,few,TGCGCCAGCAGTGACAGGGGACGCACTGAAGCTTTCTTT,CASSDRGRTEAFF
NA,TRBJ2-7,TRBV5-1,NA,TGCGCCAGCAGCTTGGTGCGGGGTCCCCCCTACGAGCAGTACTTC,CASSLVRGPPYEQYF
TRBD1,TRBJ1-1,TRBV10-3,NA,TGTGCCATCAGCTCGGGACAGGGCGCGTTTGAAGCTTTCTTT,CAISSGQGAFEAFF
TRBD2,TRBJ2-5,TRBV7-2,NA,TGTGCCAGCAGCATCAGACTAGCGGGGCAAGAGACCCAGTACTTC,CASSIRLAGQETQYF
NA,TRBJ1-5,TRBV7-8,NA,TGTGCCAGCAGCTTAGAGGCCTCAGGACAGCCCCAGCATTTT,CASSLEASGQPQHF
TRBD2,TRBJ2-2,TRBV9,NA,TGTGCCAGCAGCGCCGGACTAGCGGGGGCCTCGAACACCGGGGAGCTGTTTTTT,CASSAGLAGASNTGELFF
TRBD1,TRBJ1-5,TRBV19,few,TGTGCCAGCAGACAGGGGGCCAGCAATCAGCCCCAGCATTTT,CASRQGASNQPQHF
NA,TRBJ1-1,TRBV27,NA,TGTGCCAGCAGTTTATGGGCCAGCGGGGAAGCTTTCTTT,CASSLWASGEAFF
NA,TRBJ1-2,TRBV27,NA,TGTGCCAGCAGTTTAATAGGGGACTCTTACTATGGCTACACCTTC,CASSLIGDSYYGYTF
NA,TRBJ1-4,TRBV19,NA,TGTGCCAGTAGTATCCAGGCAGGGTCCAATGAAAAACTGTTTTTT,CASSIQAGSNEKLFF
TRBD1,TRBJ1-1,TRBV19,NA,TGTGCCAGTAGTGCGCAGGGGGCTCGGTCTGAAGCTTTCTTT,CASSAQGARSEAFF
TRBD2,TRBJ2-5,TRBV7-9,NA,TGTGCCAGCAGCGTACTAGCGGGTTTGGAGACCCAGTACTTC,CASSVLAGLETQYF
TRBD2,TRBJ2-1,TRBV9,NA,TGTGCCAGCAGCGGACCTAGCGGGGGGGCCTACAATGAGCAGTTCTTC,CASSGPSGGAYNEQFF
TRBD1,TRBJ1-2,TRBV2,few,TGTGCCAGCAGTGAGGAGGGGGCGGGCTATGGCTACACCTTC,CASSEEGAGYGYTF
TRBD2,TRBJ2-3,TRBV18,NA,TGTGCCAGCTCACCCTCTAGCGGCGGGGGGTTTGGCACAGATACGCAGTATTTT,CASSPSSGGGFGTDTQYF
TRBD1,TRBJ2-3,TRBV5-4,few,TGTGCCAGCAGGGGGACAGGTACTAGCACAGATACGCAGTATTTT,CASRGTGTSTDTQYF
NA,TRBJ1-1,TRBV7-2,NA,TGTGCCAGCAGCTTTAGGGGCGGGGTGAACACTGAAGCTTTCTTT,CASSFRGGVNTEAFF
TRBD1,TRBJ2-5,TRBV7-3,NA,TGTGCCAGCAGCTTGACAGGGGCCCAAGAGACCCAGTACTTC,CASSLTGAQETQYF
NA,TRBJ1-1,TRBV19,NA,TGTGCCAGTAGTAGGACTTATCCGAACACTGAAGCTTTCTTT,CASSRTYPNTEAFF
NA,TRBJ1-1,TRBV2,NA,TGTGCCAGCACCCTGGGGGGCACTGAAGCTTTCTTT,CASTLGGTEAFF
TRBD1,TRBJ2-7,TRBV29-1,NA,TGCAGCGTCTATTCCCGGGACAGCTACGAGCAGTACTTC,CSVYSRDSYEQYF
NA,TRBJ2-1,TRBV19,once,TGTGCCAGTAGTCCCGCCCTCGGGTCCTACAATGAGCAGTTCTTC,CASSPALGSYNEQFF
NA,TRBJ2-7,TRBV19,once,TGTGCCAGTAGGCGGGAAGAGCAGTACTTC,CASRREEQYF
NA,TRBJ1-3,TRBV28,NA,TGTGCCAGCAGTTTATCAGGGGCTGTCGGAAACACCATATATTTT,CASSLSGAVGNTIYF
TRBD1,TRBJ1-2,TRBV10-3,NA,TGTGCCATCAGTGAGACAGGGGAAGGCTACACCTTC,CAISETGEGYTF
TRBD1,TRBJ1-5,TRBV5-1,NA,TGCGCCAGCAGCCGGACAGGAACCAATAATCAGCCCCAGCATTTT,CASSRTGTNNQPQHF
NA,TRBJ2-3,TRBV7-2,NA,TGTGCCAGCAGCCAGGGGACAACCTACAATACGCAGTATTTT,CASSQGTTYNTQYF
NA,TRBJ1-6,TRBV6-5,NA,TGTGCCAGCAGTTACACCGCCGAGAATAATTCACCCCTCCACTTT,CASSYTAENNSPLHF
NA,TRBJ1-5,TRBV19,few,TGTGCCAGTAACCAGACAGAAACGGGTCAGCCCCAGCATTTT,CASNQTETGQPQHF
TRBD1,TRBJ2-5,TRBV14,NA,TGTGCCAGCAGCCTTTTCCGGACAGGGCCCCAAGAGACCCAGTACTTC,CASSLFRTGPQETQYF